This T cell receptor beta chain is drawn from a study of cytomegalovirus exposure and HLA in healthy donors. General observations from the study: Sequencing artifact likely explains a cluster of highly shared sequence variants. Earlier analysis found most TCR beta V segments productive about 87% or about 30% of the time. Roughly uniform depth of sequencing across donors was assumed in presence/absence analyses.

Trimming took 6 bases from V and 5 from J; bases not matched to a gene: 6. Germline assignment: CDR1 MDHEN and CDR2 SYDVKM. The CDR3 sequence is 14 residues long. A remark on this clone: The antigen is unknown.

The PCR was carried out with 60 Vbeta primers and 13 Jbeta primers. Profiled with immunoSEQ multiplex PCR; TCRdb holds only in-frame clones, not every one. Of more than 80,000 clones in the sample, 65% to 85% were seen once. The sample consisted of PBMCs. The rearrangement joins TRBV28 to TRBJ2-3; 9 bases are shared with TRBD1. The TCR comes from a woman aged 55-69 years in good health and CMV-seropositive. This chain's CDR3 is CASRATGGGDTQYF. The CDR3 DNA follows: TGTGCCAGCAGGGCGACAGGGGGGGGAGATACGCAGTATTTT.